A selection of T cell receptor beta chains follows, all from one sample in a study of identical twins. TCRdb re-derived calls from the 5' RACE reads in MiXCR, one entry per CDR3 protein. This table holds more than 350,000 distinct CDR3 sequences, roughly 9% found once. The specimen sequenced was naive T cells sorted from blood. The source is a woman between 50 and 59 years old in good health. Each CDR3 is given with its conserved first and last residue. A D gene is named only where the DNA matches it firmly. Size is stated for part of the rows, as once, few or many counts, or as a class when the clone is expanded.

V gene	D gene	CDR3 length	clone size	J gene	CDR3 DNA	CDR3 protein
TRBV25-1	.	14	.	TRBJ2-2	TGTGCCAGCAGTCCGACGGTGAACACCGGGGAGCTGTTTTTT	CASSPTVNTGELFF
TRBV7-2	TRBD2	13	few	TRBJ2-7	TGTGCCAGCAGTAGCGGGAGGCCTTACGAGCAGTACTTC	CASSSGRPYEQYF
TRBV5-6	.	15	.	TRBJ2-3	TGTGCCAGCAGCTGGGTGAAGGGCAGCACAGATACGCAGTATTTT	CASSWVKGSTDTQYF
TRBV2	.	16	many	TRBJ2-6	TGTGCCAGCAGTGAAGACCAGCTAACTGGGGCCAACGTCCTGACTTTC	CASSEDQLTGANVLTF
TRBV11-2	.	14	few	TRBJ1-1	TGTGCCAGCAGCATTCATTCGGAGGGGCCTGAAGCTTTCTTT	CASSIHSEGPEAFF
TRBV18	.	14	many	TRBJ1-1	TGTGCCAGCTCACCACCCTCTAGGAACACTGAAGCTTTCTTT	CASSPPSRNTEAFF
TRBV5-1	.	14	many	TRBJ2-7	TGCGCCAGCAACATCGACCTGAGCTCCTACGAGCAGTACTTC	CASNIDLSSYEQYF
TRBV20-1	TRBD2	14	.	TRBJ2-3	TGCAGTTATTCGACTAGCGGGAGCACAGATACGCAGTATTTT	CSYSTSGSTDTQYF
TRBV5-5	TRBD1	18	many	TRBJ2-4	TGTGCCAGCAGTGCCGGGACAGGTCTGTCCGAAGCCAAAAACATTCAGTACTTC	CASSAGTGLSEAKNIQYF
TRBV5-1	TRBD1	15	few	TRBJ2-1	TGCGCCAGCAGCATAGGACAGGGGGGCCCCGGGGAGCAGTTCTTC	CASSIGQGGPGEQFF
TRBV25-1	.	15	.	TRBJ2-2	TGTGCCAGCAGTAGATTGGAGATCCGGGCGGGGGAGCTGTTTTTT	CASSRLEIRAGELFF
TRBV4-2	TRBD2	16	few	TRBJ2-5	TGTGCCAGCAGCCAAGCACTAGCGGGCACCGAAGAGACCCAGTACTTC	CASSQALAGTEETQYF
TRBV2	TRBD1	13	many	TRBJ1-2	TGTGCCAGCAGGATGACAGGGATCCATGGCTACACCTTC	CASRMTGIHGYTF
TRBV24-1	.	12	many	TRBJ2-1	TGTGCCACCAGTGATTCTATTCGGGAGCAGTTCTTC	CATSDSIREQFF
TRBV27	TRBD1	17	many	TRBJ1-5	TGTGCCAGCAGTTTAATACGTGGGACAGGGGGCGATCAGCCCCAGCATTTT	CASSLIRGTGGDQPQHF
TRBV20-1	.	15	few	TRBJ1-1	TGCAGTGCTAGAGATGGGGTAGCCGGAACCACTGAAGCTTTCTTT	CSARDGVAGTTEAFF
TRBV5-6	TRBD1	15	few	TRBJ2-7	TGTGCCAGCAGCTCGCTGGGGACAGGGGGTAACGAGCAGTACTTC	CASSSLGTGGNEQYF
TRBV9	.	15	.	TRBJ2-1	TGTGCCAGCAGCGTAATTGGGGGATCCTACAATGAGCAGTTCTTC	CASSVIGGSYNEQFF
TRBV5-1	TRBD1	14	few	TRBJ2-7	TGCGCCAGCAGCTTGGCTGGACAGGCCCACGAGCAGTACTTC	CASSLAGQAHEQYF
TRBV29-1	TRBD1	15	many	TRBJ2-5	TGCAGCGTTGGGCGCCCTACAGGGGGCAGGGAGACCCAGTACTTC	CSVGRPTGGRETQYF
TRBV29-1	.	11	few	TRBJ1-1	TGCAGCGTTGTTCTACAAACTGAAGCTTTCTTT	CSVVLQTEAFF
TRBV6-6	.	13	few	TRBJ2-5	TGTGCCAGCTGGTCGGAATACCAAGAGACCCAGTACTTC	CASWSEYQETQYF
TRBV9	TRBD1	18	few	TRBJ2-1	TGTGCCAGCAGCACCGACCCGGACGGGACAGGGCTTGTTAATGAGCAGTTCTTC	CASSTDPDGTGLVNEQFF
TRBV10-1	TRBD1	15	.	TRBJ2-2	TGCGCCAGCAGTGGACAGGGGCTGAGGAGCGGGGAGCTGTTTTTT	CASSGQGLRSGELFF
TRBV13	.	14	.	TRBJ2-2	TGTGCCAGCAGCTTTGACAGGAACACCGGGGAGCTGTTTTTT	CASSFDRNTGELFF
TRBV6-2/TRBV6-3	.	13	few	TRBJ1-5	TGTGCCAGCAGTTACTCTGCTTTTCAGCCCCAGCATTTT	CASSYSAFQPQHF
TRBV29-1	TRBD2	16	many	TRBJ2-3	TGCAGCGTTGAAGACCAAACTAGCGGGAGTTGGCATACGCAGTATTTT	CSVEDQTSGSWHTQYF
TRBV29-1	.	12	.	TRBJ1-2	TGCAGCTTTCGGAGCGAGAACAATGGCTACACCTTC	CSFRSENNGYTF
TRBV29-1	TRBD1	13	.	TRBJ1-1	TGCAGCTTCGACAGGGGGACGAACACTGAAGCTTTCTTT	CSFDRGTNTEAFF
TRBV10-2	TRBD2	15	.	TRBJ2-1	TGCGCCAGCGGAAGGACTAGCGGGAGTGTCGGCGAGCAGTTCTTC	CASGRTSGSVGEQFF
TRBV11-2	.	13	few	TRBJ1-6	TGTGCCAGCAGCCCCAAGCCGGCGGGGTACCTCCACTTT	CASSPKPAGYLHF
TRBV5-1	.	16	.	TRBJ2-5	TGCGCCAGCAGCCTCCTGCGGGCGCTGGGACAAGAGACCCAGTACTTC	CASSLLRALGQETQYF
TRBV4-1	.	17	.	TRBJ2-6	TGCGCCAGCAGCCGGCCGGGGCCGACCTCTGGGGCCAACGTCCTGACTTTC	CASSRPGPTSGANVLTF
TRBV29-1	.	12	few	TRBJ2-7	TGCAGCGTTGGCTCGAACTCCTACGAGCAGTACTTC	CSVGSNSYEQYF
TRBV12-5	.	14	.	TRBJ2-2	TGTGCTAGTGCCCTGGGGACCTCGGGCGGGGAGCTGTTTTTT	CASALGTSGGELFF
TRBV2	.	14	.	TRBJ2-3	TGTGCCAGCAGTGATTTCAAGGACACAGATACGCAGTATTTT	CASSDFKDTDTQYF
TRBV28	.	15	many	TRBJ1-3	TGTGCCAGCAGTCCGGGACCGGGTTCAGGAAACACCATATATTTT	CASSPGPGSGNTIYF
TRBV4-1	TRBD2	17	.	TRBJ2-5	TGCGCCAGCAGCCAAGACGGGACTAGCGGACCGAAAGAGACCCAGTACTTC	CASSQDGTSGPKETQYF
TRBV6-5	.	15	few	TRBJ1-1	TGTGCCAGCAGCACCGCGGCGTGGGGGTACACTGAAGCTTTCTTT	CASSTAAWGYTEAFF